Shown below are 10 T cell receptor beta chains from a single sample sequenced in a study of T-cell reconstitution after alpha-beta-depleted transplantation in children. This sample's TCRbeta library carried unique molecular identifier barcodes. TCRdb ran MiXCR on the PCR reads and lists one entry per CDR3 protein. This table has roughly 100,000 distinct CDR3 sequences, around 5.9% appearing once. The sequencing here drew on PBMCs, mostly from graft donor cells, taken 60 days after TCRalphabeta/CD19-depleted stem cell transplant. The receptors derive from a female patient between 2 and 15 years old who had a stem cell transplant for Fanconi anemia, so the T cells may come from the graft donor.

The CDR3, as DNA: TGTGCCAGCAGTTTCCCGACAGGCTTTGGAAACACCATATATTTT. Residues: CASSFPTGFGNTIYF. The chain carries TRBV12-3 or TRBV12-4 and TRBJ1-3; D may be TRBD1 (6 bases). Trimming took 3 bases from V and 3 from J, leaving 12 bases between them. The CDR3 is 15 residues long.

This clonotype was observed many times. The rearrangement uses TRBV20-1 and TRBJ2-6, with D maybe TRBD2 (5 bases). CDR1 and CDR2 (germline): DFQATT, SNEGSKA (reference sequence). The CDR3 extends over 14 amino acids. Between the trimmed V and J ends, which lost 8 bases and 4 bases, there was a span of 15 bases. CDR3 DNA: TGCAGTCTCACCCCGGACTCCGGGGCCAACGTCCTGACTTTC. Translated, it gives CSLTPDSGANVLTF.

This clonotype has only a few counts. V gene TRBV5-1 combines with J gene TRBJ2-7, with D perhaps being TRBD1 or TRBD2 (5 bases each). The CDR3 covers 12 residues. CDR1 and CDR2 from the germline V gene are SGHRS and YFSETQ. V was trimmed by 0 bases and J by 11 bases, leaving 12 bases between them. CDR3 in DNA: TGCGCCAGCAGCTTGGCCGAGGGGAAGGAGTACTTC. Residues: CASSLAEGKEYF.

This clonotype was seen at least ten times. The chain links TRBV7-3 to TRBJ2-5; possible D gene TRBD2, 5 bases. The CDR3 is made up of 13 amino acids. CDR1 is SGHTA and CDR2 is FQGTGA in the germline V gene. V lost 2 bases to trimming and J lost 5 bases, with 9 bases between them. CDR3 sequence: CASSLELAETQYF. In DNA, the CDR3 is TGTGCCAGCAGCTTAGAGCTAGCTGAGACCCAGTACTTC.

The table lists this clonotype with many counts. The chain links TRBV20-1 to TRBJ2-7; D not certain. The V and J ends lost 0 bases and 3 bases respectively, with 9 bases between them. CDR1 DFQATT and CDR2 SNEGSKA come from the germline V gene (reference sequence). The CDR3 length is 13 residues. In DNA form, the CDR3 reads TGCAGTGCTAGAGATAGGCTAGTCTACGAGCAGTACTTC. It translates to CSARDRLVYEQYF.

This clonotype was counted at least ten times. The chain joins TRBV2 to TRBJ2-7, with 12 bases lining up with TRBD1. Germline V CDR1 and CDR2: SNHLY, FYNNEI. The J segment lost 4 bases and the V segment lost 7 bases, leaving 5 bases of the junction unmatched. This CDR3 region has 14 residues. The CDR3 is CASMGQGAIYEQYF. CDR3 nucleotides: TGTGCCAGCATGGGACAGGGGGCCATTTACGAGCAGTACTTC.

The sample holds many counts of this clonotype. The V call is TRBV5-1, the J call TRBJ2-4, with TRBD2 matching over 9 bases. The CDR3 is 14 amino acids. Trimming removed 0 bases from V and 8 bases from J; junction bases left unmatched: 3. CDR1 SGHRS and CDR2 YFSETQ come from the germline V gene. CDR3 sequence: CASSLVSSGDIQYF. CDR3 coding DNA: TGCGCCAGCAGCTTGGTTTCTAGCGGGGACATTCAGTACTTC.

In its sample, this clonotype was seen many times. This sequence joins TRBV20-1 and TRBJ1-4, with a possible D match to TRBD1 (5 bases). CDR3 length: 14 amino acids. Germline values: CDR1 DFQATT, CDR2 SNEGSKA (reference sequence). V lost 0 bases to trimming and J lost 7 bases, with 12 bases between them. The DNA of the CDR3 is TGCAGTGCTAGAGATCCTGGGACTGGTGAAAAACTGTTTTTT. This translates into CSARDPGTGEKLFF.

This clonotype was counted many times. The chain recombines TRBV27 with TRBJ2-2; 9 bases line up with TRBD2. This CDR3 region has 16 residues. Germline CDR1 MNHEY, CDR2 SMNVEV (reference sequence). The trim removed 2 bases at V and 7 bases at J, leaving 8 bases unmatched. CDR3 bases: TGTGCCAGCAGTTTAAAAGCCGGACTAGCGATCGGGGAGCTGTTTTTT. It specifies CASSLKAGLAIGELFF.

This clonotype was observed many times. This rearrangement joins TRBV12-3 or TRBV12-4 to TRBJ2-3; TRBD2 is a possible D gene (5 bases). This CDR3 is 14 amino acids long. Trimming left V 2 bases short and J 2 bases short, with 8 bases between. The CDR3 DNA follows: TGTGCCAGCAGTTTACGGGGTTACACAGATACGCAGTATTTT. Its protein product is CASSLRGYTDTQYF.